A selection of T cell receptor beta chains follows, all from one sample in a study of blood T cells in healthy people across ages. TCRdb processed the 5' RACE reads anew with MiXCR; each CDR3 protein has one entry. The sample lists around 820,000 distinct CDR3 sequences; 25% were seen once. The same specimen was also included in a second study, on T cells of mothers and their children.

The specimen was blood. The receptors shown here come from a boy between 10 and 17 years old in good health. CDR3s include the opening cysteine and the closing phenylalanine or tryptophan. D genes are given only for firm matches. Clone size is stated in some rows and not others, as once, few, many or a class when expanded.

size: NA
D: TRBD2
J: TRBJ2-5
V: TRBV6-1
CDR3: CASQMASGGPYQETQYF
DNA: TGTGCCAGTCAGATGGCTAGCGGGGGTCCCTACCAAGAGACCCAGTACTTC

size: NA
D: NA
J: TRBJ2-7
V: TRBV9
CDR3: CASSGRVAGSYEQYF
DNA: TGTGCCAGCAGCGGTCGTGTGGCAGGTTCCTACGAGCAGTACTTC

size: NA
D: NA
J: TRBJ2-5
V: TRBV11-2
CDR3: CASSSRGDKYQETQYF
DNA: TGTGCCAGCAGTTCAAGGGGCGACAAGTACCAAGAGACCCAGTACTTC

size: NA
D: TRBD1
J: TRBJ2-1
V: TRBV5-1
CDR3: CASSLVPSQGQNEQFF
DNA: TGCGCCAGCAGCTTGGTGCCAAGCCAGGGACAGAATGAGCAGTTCTTC

size: few
D: NA
J: TRBJ2-1
V: TRBV12-3/TRBV12-4
CDR3: CASRRAGVVEQFF
DNA: TGTGCCAGCAGGCGGGCAGGGGTGGTTGAGCAGTTCTTC

size: many
D: TRBD1
J: TRBJ1-3
V: TRBV20-1
CDR3: CSARPGGPGNTIYF
DNA: TGCAGTGCGAGACCAGGGGGCCCTGGAAACACCATATATTTT

size: NA
D: NA
J: TRBJ1-4
V: TRBV9
CDR3: CASSVGGRPKEKLFF
DNA: TGTGCCAGCAGCGTCGGGGGACGTCCCAAGGAAAAACTGTTTTTT

size: NA
D: TRBD2
J: TRBJ2-7
V: TRBV20-1
CDR3: CSAFSRGGYEQYF
DNA: TGCAGTGCTTTTTCACGGGGGGGCTACGAGCAGTACTTC

size: NA
D: NA
J: TRBJ1-5
V: TRBV6-1
CDR3: CASSVRQYSNQPQLF
DNA: TGTGCCAGCAGTGTTCGACAATATAGCAATCAGCCCCAGCTTTTT

size: few
D: TRBD1
J: TRBJ2-7
V: TRBV7-9
CDR3: CASSSGQALYEQYF
DNA: TGTGCCAGCAGCTCGGGACAGGCCCTCTACGAGCAGTACTTC

size: few
D: TRBD2
J: TRBJ2-5
V: TRBV7-8
CDR3: CASSLIAGGFGETQYF
DNA: TGTGCCAGCAGCTTAATAGCGGGGGGGTTCGGAGAGACCCAGTACTTC

size: few
D: NA
J: TRBJ1-1
V: TRBV14
CDR3: CASSPAGMNTEAFF
DNA: TGTGCCAGCAGCCCAGCGGGAATGAACACTGAAGCTTTCTTT

size: few
D: NA
J: TRBJ1-6
V: TRBV6-2/TRBV6-3
CDR3: CASSPGQSSYNSPLHF
DNA: TGTGCCAGCAGTCCGGGACAAAGCTCCTATAATTCACCCCTCCACTTT

size: many
D: NA
J: TRBJ2-4
V: TRBV12-3/TRBV12-4
CDR3: CASSLHHLDRTIVAKNIQYF
DNA: TGTGCCAGCAGTCTTCACCATTTAGACCGGACAATAGTAGCCAAAAACATTCAGTACTTC

size: few
D: NA
J: TRBJ2-2
V: TRBV6-1
CDR3: CASRGGQGRSQNTGELFF
DNA: TGTGCCAGCAGGGGAGGACAAGGCCGGTCCCAGAACACCGGGGAGCTGTTTTTT

size: NA
D: NA
J: TRBJ1-1
V: TRBV28
CDR3: CAQQVSEAFF
DNA: TGTGCCCAGCAAGTGAGTGAAGCTTTCTTT

size: NA
D: NA
J: TRBJ2-7
V: TRBV20-1
CDR3: CSARGGDGRAIAYEQYF
DNA: TGCAGTGCTAGGGGCGGGGACGGGCGGGCGATCGCCTACGAGCAGTACTTC

size: NA
D: NA
J: TRBJ2-3
V: TRBV20-1
CDR3: CSARFPSTDTQYF
DNA: TGCAGTGCTAGATTTCCCTCCACAGATACGCAGTATTTT

size: NA
D: NA
J: TRBJ2-1
V: TRBV7-9
CDR3: CASSLGWNNEQLF
DNA: TGTGCCAGCAGCTTAGGATGGAATAATGAGCAGCTCTTC

size: few
D: TRBD2
J: TRBJ2-5
V: TRBV28
CDR3: CASSQRLAGQQETQYF
DNA: TGTGCCAGCAGTCAGCGACTAGCGGGCCAACAAGAGACCCAGTACTTC

size: NA
D: NA
J: TRBJ2-1
V: TRBV14
CDR3: CASTGLDYNEQFF
DNA: TGTGCCAGCACCGGACTGGACTACAATGAGCAGTTCTTC

size: NA
D: NA
J: TRBJ2-1
V: TRBV28
CDR3: CASSLYQQNEQFF
DNA: TGTGCCAGCAGTTTATATCAGCAGAATGAGCAGTTCTTC

size: NA
D: NA
J: TRBJ2-5
V: TRBV28
CDR3: CASSPGEGQETQYF
DNA: TGTGCCAGCAGTCCAGGGGAGGGTCAAGAGACCCAGTACTTC

size: NA
D: NA
J: TRBJ1-1
V: TRBV20-1
CDR3: CSARGPGNTEAFF
DNA: TGCAGTGCTAGGGGGCCCGGGAACACTGAAGCTTTCTTT

size: few
D: NA
J: TRBJ2-1
V: TRBV9
CDR3: CASSVPDSILFF
DNA: TGTGCCAGCAGCGTACCAGACTCAATTCTGTTCTTC

size: few
D: TRBD1
J: TRBJ1-1
V: TRBV12-3/TRBV12-4
CDR3: CASSPLGQVNTEAFF
DNA: TGTGCCAGCAGTCCCCTCGGACAGGTGAACACTGAAGCTTTCTTT

size: NA
D: NA
J: TRBJ2-3
V: TRBV24-1
CDR3: CATSQSDTQYF
DNA: TGTGCCACCAGTCAATCAGATACGCAGTATTTT

size: NA
D: NA
J: TRBJ2-7
V: TRBV6-5
CDR3: CASSYSVGGVGYEQYF
DNA: TGTGCCAGCAGTTACTCAGTCGGGGGAGTTGGGTACGAGCAGTACTTC

size: many
D: NA
J: TRBJ1-1
V: TRBV19
CDR3: CASSIGNTEAFF
DNA: TGTGCCAGTAGTATTGGTAACACTGAAGCTTTCTTT

size: NA
D: TRBD2
J: TRBJ2-7
V: TRBV4-3
CDR3: CASSQDGLAGEEQYF
DNA: TGCGCCAGCAGCCAAGATGGGCTAGCGGGAGAAGAGCAGTACTTC

size: NA
D: NA
J: TRBJ2-7
V: TRBV20-1
CDR3: CSARPSGNSYEQYF
DNA: TGCAGTGCTAGACCCTCCGGGAACTCCTACGAGCAGTACTTC

size: few
D: TRBD2
J: TRBJ2-3
V: TRBV9
CDR3: CASSGTSGAEAPRTQYF
DNA: TGTGCCAGCAGCGGGACTAGCGGGGCGGAAGCCCCACGTACGCAGTATTTT

size: NA
D: NA
J: TRBJ2-4
V: TRBV28
CDR3: CASIAPGLYIQYF
DNA: TGTGCCAGCATAGCCCCGGGACTTTACATTCAGTACTTC

size: NA
D: NA
J: TRBJ2-7
V: TRBV5-1
CDR3: CASSLTESRGGSYEQYF
DNA: TGCGCCAGCAGCTTAACGGAAAGCAGGGGCGGCTCCTACGAGCAGTACTTC

size: NA
D: NA
J: TRBJ2-4
V: TRBV3-1
CDR3: CASSQAGKNIQYF
DNA: TGTGCCAGCAGCCAAGCGGGGAAAAACATTCAGTATTTC

size: NA
D: TRBD1
J: TRBJ2-7
V: TRBV7-3
CDR3: CASSLTGTDEQYF
DNA: TGTGCCAGCAGCTTAACGGGGACAGACGAGCAGTACTTC

size: NA
D: TRBD2
J: TRBJ2-7
V: TRBV4-2
CDR3: CASSQEGTTGLYEQYF
DNA: TGTGCCAGCAGCCAAGAGGGGACTACAGGCCTCTACGAGCAGTACTTC

size: once
D: NA
J: TRBJ1-1
V: TRBV29-1
CDR3: CSVDGDPRVLWNTEAFF
DNA: TGCAGCGTTGATGGGGACCCGAGAGTTCTATGGAACACTGAAGCTTTCTTT

size: NA
D: NA
J: TRBJ1-2
V: TRBV20-1
CDR3: CSAWGGQYGYTF
DNA: TGCAGTGCTTGGGGCGGCCAATATGGCTACACCTTC

size: NA
D: NA
J: TRBJ2-5
V: TRBV7-2
CDR3: CASSRDIGPGETQYF
DNA: TGTGCCAGCAGTAGAGATATCGGCCCGGGGGAGACCCAGTACTTC

size: NA
D: TRBD1
J: TRBJ1-2
V: TRBV29-1
CDR3: CSVRDSGYGYTF
DNA: TGCAGCGTTCGGGACAGTGGCTATGGCTACACCTTC

size: few
D: NA
J: TRBJ2-5
V: TRBV7-9
CDR3: CASSTVSNEGTQYF
DNA: TGTGCCAGCAGCACTGTATCGAACGAAGGGACTCAGTACTTC

size: NA
D: NA
J: TRBJ2-7
V: TRBV29-1
CDR3: CSVLEGPSSYEQYF
DNA: TGCAGCGTGCTTGAGGGACCTAGCTCCTACGAGCAGTACTTC

size: few
D: TRBD1
J: TRBJ1-1
V: TRBV2
CDR3: CASKDRVEAFF
DNA: TGTGCCAGCAAAGACAGGGTTGAAGCTTTCTTT

size: NA
D: TRBD2
J: TRBJ2-7
V: TRBV5-6
CDR3: CASSLLGTSSSRDF
DNA: TGTGCCAGCAGCTTGCTTGGGACTAGCTCCTCCAGGGACTTC

size: few
D: TRBD1
J: TRBJ2-1
V: TRBV7-9
CDR3: CASSLEEGGRGYNEQFF
DNA: TGTGCCAGCAGCTTGGAAGAAGGGGGCAGAGGCTACAATGAGCAGTTCTTC